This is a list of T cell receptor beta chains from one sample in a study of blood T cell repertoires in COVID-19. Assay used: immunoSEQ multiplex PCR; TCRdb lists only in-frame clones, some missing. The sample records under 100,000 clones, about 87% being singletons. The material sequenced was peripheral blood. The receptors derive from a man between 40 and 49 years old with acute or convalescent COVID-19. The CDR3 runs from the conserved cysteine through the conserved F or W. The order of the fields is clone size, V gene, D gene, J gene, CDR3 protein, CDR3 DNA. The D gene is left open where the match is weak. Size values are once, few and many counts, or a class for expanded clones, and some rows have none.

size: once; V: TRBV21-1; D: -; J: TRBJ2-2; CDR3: CASSKVSEGAEWELFF; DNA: TGTGCCAGCAGCAAAGTATCGGAGGGGGCAGAATGGGAGCTGTTTTTT
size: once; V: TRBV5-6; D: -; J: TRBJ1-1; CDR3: CASSFRGAEAFF; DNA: TGTGCCAGCAGCTTTCGGGGTGCTGAAGCTTTCTTT
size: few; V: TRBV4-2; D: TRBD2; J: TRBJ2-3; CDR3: CASSQETSGGTPSTDTQYF; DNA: TGTGCCAGCAGCCAGGAAACTAGCGGGGGAACCCCTAGCACAGATACGCAGTATTTT
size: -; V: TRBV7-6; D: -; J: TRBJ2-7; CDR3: CASSYTGSYEQYF; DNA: TGTGCCAGCAGCTACACAGGGTCCTACGAGCAGTACTTC
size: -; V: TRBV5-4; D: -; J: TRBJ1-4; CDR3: CASSPGLGVEKLFF; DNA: TGTGCCAGCAGCCCCGGGCTCGGGGTAGAAAAACTGTTTTTT
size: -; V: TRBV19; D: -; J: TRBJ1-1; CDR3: CASSIAGGRNTEAFF; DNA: TGTGCCAGTAGTATAGCAGGAGGGAGGAACACTGAAGCTTTCTTT
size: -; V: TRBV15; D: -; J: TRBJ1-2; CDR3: CATSSRQSPLPGYTF; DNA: TGTGCCACCAGCTCAAGACAGTCCCCTCTACCTGGCTACACCTTC
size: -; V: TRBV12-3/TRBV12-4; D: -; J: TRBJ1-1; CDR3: CASSSSRSEAFF; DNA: TGTGCCAGCAGTTCTTCCCGGAGTGAAGCTTTCTTT
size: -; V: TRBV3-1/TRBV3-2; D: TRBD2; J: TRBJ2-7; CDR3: CASSPGLAGFYEQYF; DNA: TGTGCCAGCAGCCCGGGACTAGCGGGATTCTACGAGCAGTACTTC
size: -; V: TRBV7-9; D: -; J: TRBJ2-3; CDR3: CASSPRADTQYF; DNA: TGTGCCAGCAGCCCTCGTGCAGATACGCAGTATTTT
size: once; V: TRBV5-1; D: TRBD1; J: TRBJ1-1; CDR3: CASSSRQGDTEAFF; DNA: TGCGCCAGCAGCTCACGACAGGGTGACACTGAAGCTTTCTTT
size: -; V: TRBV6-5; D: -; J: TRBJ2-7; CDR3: CASSYGRVGEQYF; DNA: TGTGCCAGCAGTTACGGCAGGGTTGGCGAGCAGTACTTC
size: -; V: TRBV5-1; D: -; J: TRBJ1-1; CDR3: CASSLQGPNTEAFF; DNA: TGCGCCAGCAGCTTACAGGGCCCTAACACTGAAGCTTTCTTT
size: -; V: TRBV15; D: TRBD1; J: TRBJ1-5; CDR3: CATSPRRTGTSNQPQHF; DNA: TGTGCCACCAGCCCCCGGAGGACAGGGACGAGCAATCAGCCCCAGCATTTT
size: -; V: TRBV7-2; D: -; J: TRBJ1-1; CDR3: CASSLQGEGTEAFF; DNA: TGTGCCAGCAGCTTACAGGGTGAAGGGACTGAAGCTTTCTTT
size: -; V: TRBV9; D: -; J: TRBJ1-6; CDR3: CASSPPGAYNSPLHF; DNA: TGTGCCAGCAGCCCCCCCGGAGCCTATAATTCACCCCTCCACTTT
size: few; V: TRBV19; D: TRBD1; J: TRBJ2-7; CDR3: CASSIVRTGLTYEQYF; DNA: TGTGCCAGTAGTATAGTCCGGACAGGTCTGACCTACGAGCAGTACTTC
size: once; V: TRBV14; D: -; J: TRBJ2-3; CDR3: CASSQDGGQGTDTQYF; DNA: TGTGCCAGCAGCCAAGATGGCGGCCAAGGCACAGATACGCAGTATTTT
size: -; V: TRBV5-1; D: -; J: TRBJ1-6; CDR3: CASSLEQGDSPLHF; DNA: TGCGCCAGCAGCTTGGAACAGGGAGATTCACCCCTCCACTTT
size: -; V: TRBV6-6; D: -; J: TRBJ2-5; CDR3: CASSYGSEQETQYF; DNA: TGTGCCAGCAGTTACGGGAGTGAACAAGAGACCCAGTACTTC
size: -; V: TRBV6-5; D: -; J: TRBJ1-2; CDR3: CASRWGNYGYTF; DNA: TGTGCCAGCAGATGGGGCAACTATGGCTACACCTTC
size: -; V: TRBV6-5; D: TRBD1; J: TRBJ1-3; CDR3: CAGEQGAGGNTIYF; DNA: TGTGCCGGGGAACAGGGGGCAGGTGGAAACACCATATATTTT
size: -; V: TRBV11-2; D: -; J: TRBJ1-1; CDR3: CASSLVWDTMNTEAFF; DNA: TGTGCCAGCAGCTTAGTATGGGACACCATGAACACTGAAGCTTTCTTT
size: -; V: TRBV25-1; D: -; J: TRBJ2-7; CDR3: CASSDVGLLRDYEQYF; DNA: TGTGCCAGCAGTGACGTCGGGCTCTTGCGGGACTACGAGCAGTACTTC
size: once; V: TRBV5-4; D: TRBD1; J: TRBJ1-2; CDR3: CASSLGKGAAGYTF; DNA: TGTGCCAGCAGCTTGGGTAAGGGGGCGGCTGGCTACACCTTC
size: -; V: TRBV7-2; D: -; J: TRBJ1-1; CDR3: CASSLGASYTEAFF; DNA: TGTGCCAGCAGCTTGGGGGCTTCGTACACTGAAGCTTTCTTT
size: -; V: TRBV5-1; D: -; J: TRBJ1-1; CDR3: CASSLETARAEAFF; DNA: TGCGCCAGCAGCCTCGAGACAGCCAGGGCTGAAGCTTTCTTT
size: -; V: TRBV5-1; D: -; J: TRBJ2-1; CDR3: CASSSVGSSYNEQFF; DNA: TGCGCCAGCAGCTCCGTTGGGAGCTCCTACAATGAGCAGTTCTTC